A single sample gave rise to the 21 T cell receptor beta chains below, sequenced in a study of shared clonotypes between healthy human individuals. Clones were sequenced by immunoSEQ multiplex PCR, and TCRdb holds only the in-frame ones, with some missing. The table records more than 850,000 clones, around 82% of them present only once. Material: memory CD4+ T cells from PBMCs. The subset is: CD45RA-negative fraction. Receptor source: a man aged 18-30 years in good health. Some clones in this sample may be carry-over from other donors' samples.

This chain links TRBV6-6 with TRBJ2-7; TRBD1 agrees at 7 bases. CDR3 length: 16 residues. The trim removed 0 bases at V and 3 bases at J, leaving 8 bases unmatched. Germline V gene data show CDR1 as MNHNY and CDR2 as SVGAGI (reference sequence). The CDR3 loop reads CASSYSNRGTLYEQYF. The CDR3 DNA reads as TGTGCCAGCAGTTACTCAAACAGGGGAACCCTCTACGAGCAGTACTTC.

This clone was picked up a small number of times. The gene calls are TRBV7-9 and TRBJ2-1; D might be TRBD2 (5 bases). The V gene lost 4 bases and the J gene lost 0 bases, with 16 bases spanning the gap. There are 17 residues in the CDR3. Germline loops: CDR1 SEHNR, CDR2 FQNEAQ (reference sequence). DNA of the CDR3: TGTGCCAGCAGCTACCCCCGACTACCCAGCTCCTACAATGAGCAGTTCTTC. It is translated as CASSYPRLPSSYNEQFF. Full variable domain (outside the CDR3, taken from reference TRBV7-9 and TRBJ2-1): DTGVSQNPRHKITKRGQNVTFRCDPISEHNRLYWYRQTLGQGPEFLTYFQNEAQLEKSRLLSDRFSAERPKGSFSTLEIQRTEQGDSAMYLCASSYPRLPSSYNEQFFGPGTRLTVL.

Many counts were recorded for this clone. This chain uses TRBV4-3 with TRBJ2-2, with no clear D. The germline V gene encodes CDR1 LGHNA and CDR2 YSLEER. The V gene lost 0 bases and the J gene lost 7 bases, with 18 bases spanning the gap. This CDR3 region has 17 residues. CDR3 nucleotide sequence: TGCGCCAGCAGCCAAGAACCGTTCTATGGTTCGAACGGGGAGCTGTTTTTT. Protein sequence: CASSQEPFYGSNGELFF.

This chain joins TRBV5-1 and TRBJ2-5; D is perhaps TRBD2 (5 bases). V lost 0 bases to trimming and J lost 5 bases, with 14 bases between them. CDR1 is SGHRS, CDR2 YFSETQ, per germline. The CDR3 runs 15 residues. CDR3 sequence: CASSLAGETWETQYF. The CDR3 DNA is TGCGCCAGCAGCTTGGCCGGGGAAACTTGGGAGACCCAGTACTTC.

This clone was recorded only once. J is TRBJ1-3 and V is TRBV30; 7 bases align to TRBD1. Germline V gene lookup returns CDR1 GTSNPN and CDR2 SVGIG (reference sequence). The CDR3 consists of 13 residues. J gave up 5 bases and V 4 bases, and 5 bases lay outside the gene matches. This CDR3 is CAWTPTGRNTIYF. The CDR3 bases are TGTGCCTGGACCCCGACAGGGAGAAACACCATATATTTT.

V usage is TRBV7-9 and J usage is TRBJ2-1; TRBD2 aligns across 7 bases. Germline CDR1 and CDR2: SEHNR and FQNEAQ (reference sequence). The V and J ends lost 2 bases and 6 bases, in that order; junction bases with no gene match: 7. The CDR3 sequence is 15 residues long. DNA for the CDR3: TGTGCCAGCAGCTTACGTTCGGGAGGTTCCAATGAGCAGTTCTTC. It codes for CASSLRSGGSNEQFF.

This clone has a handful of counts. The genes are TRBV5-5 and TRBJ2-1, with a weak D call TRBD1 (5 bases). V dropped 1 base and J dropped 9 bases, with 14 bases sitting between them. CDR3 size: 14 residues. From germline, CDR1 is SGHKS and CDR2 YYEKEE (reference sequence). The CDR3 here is CASSLQKGILEQFF. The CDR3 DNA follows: TGTGCCAGCAGCTTGCAGAAGGGGATACTTGAGCAGTTCTTC.

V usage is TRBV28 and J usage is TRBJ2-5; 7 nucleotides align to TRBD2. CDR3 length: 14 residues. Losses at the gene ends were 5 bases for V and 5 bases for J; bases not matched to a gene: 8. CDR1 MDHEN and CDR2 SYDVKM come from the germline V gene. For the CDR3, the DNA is TGTGCCAGCAGTCGCGGACTAGGAGGGGAGACCCAGTACTTC. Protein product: CASSRGLGGETQYF.

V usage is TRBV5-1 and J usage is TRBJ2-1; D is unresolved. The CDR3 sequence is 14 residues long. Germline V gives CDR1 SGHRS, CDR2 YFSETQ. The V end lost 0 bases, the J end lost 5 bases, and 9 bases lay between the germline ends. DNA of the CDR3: TGCGCCAGCAGCTTGGGGGCGAGAAACAATGAGCAGTTCTTC. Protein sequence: CASSLGARNNEQFF.

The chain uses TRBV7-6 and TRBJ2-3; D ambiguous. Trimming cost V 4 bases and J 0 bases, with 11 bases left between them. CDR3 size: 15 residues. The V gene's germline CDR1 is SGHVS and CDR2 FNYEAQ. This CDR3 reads CASSSPYKSTDTQYF. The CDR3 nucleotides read TGTGCCAGCAGCTCCCCTTATAAGAGCACAGATACGCAGTATTTT.

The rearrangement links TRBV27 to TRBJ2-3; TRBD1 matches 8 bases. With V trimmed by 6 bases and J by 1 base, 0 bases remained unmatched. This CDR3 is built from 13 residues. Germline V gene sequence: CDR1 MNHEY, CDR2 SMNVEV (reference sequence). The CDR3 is CASRDRGTDTQYF. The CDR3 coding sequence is TGTGCCAGCAGGGACAGGGGCACAGATACGCAGTATTTT.

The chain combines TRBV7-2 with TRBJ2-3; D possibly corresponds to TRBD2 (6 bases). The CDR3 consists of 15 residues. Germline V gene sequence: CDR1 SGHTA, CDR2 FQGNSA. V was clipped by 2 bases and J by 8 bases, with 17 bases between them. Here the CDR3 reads CASSLQSGGFGTQYF. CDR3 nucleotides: TGTGCCAGCAGCTTACAGTCCGGGGGATTTGGTACGCAGTATTTT.

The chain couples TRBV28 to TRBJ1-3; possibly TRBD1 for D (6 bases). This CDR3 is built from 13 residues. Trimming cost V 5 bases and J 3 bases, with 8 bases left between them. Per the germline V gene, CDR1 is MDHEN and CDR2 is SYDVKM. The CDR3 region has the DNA TGTGCCAGCAGTGCAGGGGTTGGAAACACCATATATTTT. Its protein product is CASSAGVGNTIYF.

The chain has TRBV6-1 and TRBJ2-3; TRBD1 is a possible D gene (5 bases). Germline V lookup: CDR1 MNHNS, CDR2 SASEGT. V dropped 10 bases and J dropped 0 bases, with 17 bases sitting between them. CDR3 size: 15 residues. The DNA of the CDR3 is TGTGCCATCCAAAGGGGTCGCCCTAGCACAGATACGCAGTATTTT. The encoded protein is CAIQRGRPSTDTQYF.

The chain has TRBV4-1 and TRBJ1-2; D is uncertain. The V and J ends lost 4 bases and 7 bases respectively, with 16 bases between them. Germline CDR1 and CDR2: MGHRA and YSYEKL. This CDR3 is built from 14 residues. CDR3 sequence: CASSPVVPSLGYTF. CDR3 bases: TGCGCCAGCAGCCCAGTAGTGCCCTCTCTTGGCTACACCTTC.

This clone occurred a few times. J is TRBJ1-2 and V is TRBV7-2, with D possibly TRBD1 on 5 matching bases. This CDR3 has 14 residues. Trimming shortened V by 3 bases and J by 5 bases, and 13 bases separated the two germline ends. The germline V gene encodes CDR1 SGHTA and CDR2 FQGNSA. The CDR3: CASSFDRGKYGYTF. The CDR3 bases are TGTGCCAGCAGCTTCGACAGAGGAAAGTATGGCTACACCTTC.

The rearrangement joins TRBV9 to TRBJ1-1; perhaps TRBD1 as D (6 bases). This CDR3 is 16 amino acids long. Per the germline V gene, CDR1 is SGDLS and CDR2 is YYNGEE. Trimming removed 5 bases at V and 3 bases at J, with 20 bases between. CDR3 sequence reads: CASSSIAGQFHTEAFF. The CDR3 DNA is TGTGCCAGCAGTTCCATCGCAGGACAGTTTCACACTGAAGCTTTCTTT. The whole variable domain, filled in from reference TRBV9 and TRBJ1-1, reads DSGVTQTPKHLITATGQRVTLRCSPRSGDLSVYWYQQSLDQGLQFLIQYYNGEERAKGNILERFSAQQFPDLHSELNLSSLELGDSALYFCASSSIAGQFHTEAFFGQGTRLTVV.

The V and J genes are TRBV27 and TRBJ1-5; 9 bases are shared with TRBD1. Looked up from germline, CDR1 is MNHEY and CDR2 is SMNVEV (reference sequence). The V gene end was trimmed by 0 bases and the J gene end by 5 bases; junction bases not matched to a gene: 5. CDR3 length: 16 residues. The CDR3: CASSLSGQGTYQPQHF. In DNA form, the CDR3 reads TGTGCCAGCAGTTTATCGGGACAGGGAACTTATCAGCCCCAGCATTTT.

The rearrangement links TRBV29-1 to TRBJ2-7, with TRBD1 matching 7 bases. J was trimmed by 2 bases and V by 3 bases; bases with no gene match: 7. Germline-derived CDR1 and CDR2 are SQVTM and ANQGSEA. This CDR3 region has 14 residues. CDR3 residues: CSVEVAGTAYEQYF. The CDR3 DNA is TGCAGCGTTGAGGTGGCAGGGACAGCCTACGAGCAGTACTTC.

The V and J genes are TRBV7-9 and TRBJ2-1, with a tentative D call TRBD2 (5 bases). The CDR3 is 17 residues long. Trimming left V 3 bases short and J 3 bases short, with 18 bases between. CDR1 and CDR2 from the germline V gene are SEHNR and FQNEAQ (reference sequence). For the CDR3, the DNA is TGTGCCAGCAGCTTCCCAAGCGAGGGCCACTACTACAATGAGCAGTTCTTC. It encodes CASSFPSEGHYYNEQFF.

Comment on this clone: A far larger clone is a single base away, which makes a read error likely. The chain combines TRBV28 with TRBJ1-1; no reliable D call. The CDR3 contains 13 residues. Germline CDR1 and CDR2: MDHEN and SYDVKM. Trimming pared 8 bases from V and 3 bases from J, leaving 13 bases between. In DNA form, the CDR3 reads TGTGCCAGCTTGAGTCAGTTGGACACTGAAGCTTTCTTT. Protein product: CASLSQLDTEAFF.